This TCR beta chain stems from a study of blood T cell repertoires in COVID-19. This CDR3 has 16 amino acids. Trimming at V came to 4 bases and at J to 4 bases, leaving 12 bases not matched to a gene. Germline CDR1 and CDR2: SGDLS and YYNGEE. Clones were sequenced by immunoSEQ multiplex PCR, and TCRdb holds only the in-frame ones, with some missing. This table has over 200,000 clones, more than 75% appearing once. The J gene is TRBJ2-3, the V gene TRBV9; 7 nucleotides align to TRBD2. Input material: peripheral blood. The clonotype was recovered from a man between 45 and 60 years old with COVID-19, enrolled during active disease. Here the CDR3 reads CASSSSLGEGSDTQYF. As DNA, the CDR3 is TGTGCCAGCAGCTCCAGTTTGGGGGAGGGCTCAGATACGCAGTATTTT.